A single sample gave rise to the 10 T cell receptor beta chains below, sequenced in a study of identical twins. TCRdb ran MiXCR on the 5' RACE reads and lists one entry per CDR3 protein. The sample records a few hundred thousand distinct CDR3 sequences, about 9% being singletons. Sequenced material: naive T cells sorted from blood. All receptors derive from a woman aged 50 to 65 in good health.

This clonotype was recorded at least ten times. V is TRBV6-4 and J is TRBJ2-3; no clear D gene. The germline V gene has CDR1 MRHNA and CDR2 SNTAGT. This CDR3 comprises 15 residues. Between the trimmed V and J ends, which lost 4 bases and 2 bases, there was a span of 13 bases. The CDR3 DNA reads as TGTGCCAGCAGTGTTACACTCCAGGACACAGATACGCAGTATTTT. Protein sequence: CASSVTLQDTDTQYF.

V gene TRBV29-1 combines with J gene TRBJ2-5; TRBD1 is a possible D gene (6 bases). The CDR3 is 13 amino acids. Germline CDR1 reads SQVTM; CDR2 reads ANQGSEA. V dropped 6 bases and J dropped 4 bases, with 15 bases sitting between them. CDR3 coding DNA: TGCAGCGTCGTCGGGACACGGGCAGAGACCCAGTACTTC. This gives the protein CSVVGTRAETQYF.

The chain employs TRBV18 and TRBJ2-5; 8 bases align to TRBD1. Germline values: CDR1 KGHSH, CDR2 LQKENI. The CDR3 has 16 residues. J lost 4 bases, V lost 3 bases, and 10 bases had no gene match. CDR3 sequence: CASSPLGGQGLETQYF. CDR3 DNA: TGTGCCAGCTCACCGCTAGGAGGACAGGGTCTAGAGACCCAGTACTTC.

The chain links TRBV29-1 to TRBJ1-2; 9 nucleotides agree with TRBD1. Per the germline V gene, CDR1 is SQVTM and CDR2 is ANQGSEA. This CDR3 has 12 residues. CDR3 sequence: CSTGGPDYGYTF. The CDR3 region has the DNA TGCAGTACAGGGGGCCCCGACTATGGCTACACCTTC.

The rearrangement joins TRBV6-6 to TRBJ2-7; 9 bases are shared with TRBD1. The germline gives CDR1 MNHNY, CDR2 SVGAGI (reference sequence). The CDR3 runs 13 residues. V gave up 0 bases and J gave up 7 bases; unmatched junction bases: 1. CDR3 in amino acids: CASSYSGTGEQYV. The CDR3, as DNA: TGTGCCAGCAGTTACTCCGGGACAGGGGAGCAGTACGTC.

CDR3 DNA: TGTGCCACCAGTAACAGGGGCGAAGCTTTCTTT. Translating it yields CATSNRGEAFF. The chain recombines TRBV24-1 with TRBJ1-1, with 7 bases aligning to TRBD1. V was clipped by 6 bases and J by 8 bases; unmatched bases: 2. The CDR3 runs to 11 residues. Per the germline V gene, CDR1 is KGHDR and CDR2 is SFDVKD.

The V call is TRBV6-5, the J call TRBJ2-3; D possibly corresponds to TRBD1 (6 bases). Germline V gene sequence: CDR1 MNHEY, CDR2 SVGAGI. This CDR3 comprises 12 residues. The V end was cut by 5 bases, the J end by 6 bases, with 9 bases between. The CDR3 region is CASSTQGDTQYF. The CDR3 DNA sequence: TGTGCCAGCAGTACACAGGGTGATACGCAGTATTTT.

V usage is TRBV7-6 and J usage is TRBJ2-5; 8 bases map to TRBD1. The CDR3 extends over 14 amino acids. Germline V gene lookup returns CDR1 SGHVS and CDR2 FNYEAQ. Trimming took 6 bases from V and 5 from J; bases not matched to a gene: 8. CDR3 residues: CASSSQGDVETQYF. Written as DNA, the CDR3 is TGTGCCAGCAGTTCACAGGGGGACGTCGAGACCCAGTACTTC.

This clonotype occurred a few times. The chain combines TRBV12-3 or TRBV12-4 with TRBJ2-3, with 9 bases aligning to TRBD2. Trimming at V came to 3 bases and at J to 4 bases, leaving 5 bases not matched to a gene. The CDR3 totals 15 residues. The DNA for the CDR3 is TGTGCCAGCAGTTTCGTTGCGGGAGGGTCAGATACGCAGTATTTT. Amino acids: CASSFVAGGSDTQYF.

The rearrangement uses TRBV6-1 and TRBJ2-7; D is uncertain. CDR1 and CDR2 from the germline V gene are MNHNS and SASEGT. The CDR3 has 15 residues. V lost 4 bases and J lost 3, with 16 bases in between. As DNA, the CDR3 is TGTGCCAGCAGTGCCATGCCGGGTTCGGGCTACGAGCAGTACTTC. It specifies CASSAMPGSGYEQYF.